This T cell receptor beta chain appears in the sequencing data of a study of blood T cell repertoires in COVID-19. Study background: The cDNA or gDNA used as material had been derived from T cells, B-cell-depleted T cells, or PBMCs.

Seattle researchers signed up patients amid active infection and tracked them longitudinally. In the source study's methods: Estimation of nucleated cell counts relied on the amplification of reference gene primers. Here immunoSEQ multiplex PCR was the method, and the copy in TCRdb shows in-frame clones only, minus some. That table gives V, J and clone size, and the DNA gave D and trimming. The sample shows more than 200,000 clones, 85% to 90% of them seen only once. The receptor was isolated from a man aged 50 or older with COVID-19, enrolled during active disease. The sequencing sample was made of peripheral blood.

CDR3 in amino acids: CASRARAATNEKLFF. CDR3 DNA sequence: TGTGCCAGCAGAGCCAGGGCCGCGACTAATGAAAAACTGTTTTTT. V is TRBV6-5 and J is TRBJ1-4; possibly TRBD1 for D (5 bases). This CDR3 has 15 residues. Trimming shortened V by 6 bases and J by 2 bases, and 13 bases separated the two germline ends. The germline gives CDR1 MNHEY, CDR2 SVGAGI.